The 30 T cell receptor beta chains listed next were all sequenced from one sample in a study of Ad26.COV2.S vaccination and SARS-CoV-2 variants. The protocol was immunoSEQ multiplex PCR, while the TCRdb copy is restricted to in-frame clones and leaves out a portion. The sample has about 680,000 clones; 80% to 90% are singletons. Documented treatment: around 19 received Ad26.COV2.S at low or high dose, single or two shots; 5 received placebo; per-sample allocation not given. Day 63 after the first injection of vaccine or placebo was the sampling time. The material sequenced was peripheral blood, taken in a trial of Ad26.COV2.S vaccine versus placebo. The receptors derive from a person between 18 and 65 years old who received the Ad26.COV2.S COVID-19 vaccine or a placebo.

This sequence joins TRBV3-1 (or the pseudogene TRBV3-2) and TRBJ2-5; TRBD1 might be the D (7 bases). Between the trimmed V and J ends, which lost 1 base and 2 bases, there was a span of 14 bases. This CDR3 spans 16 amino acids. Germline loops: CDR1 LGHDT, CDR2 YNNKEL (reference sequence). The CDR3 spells CASSQGGRGVQETQYF. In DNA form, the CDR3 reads TGTGCCAGCAGCCAAGGAGGCAGGGGGGTACAAGAGACCCAGTACTTC.

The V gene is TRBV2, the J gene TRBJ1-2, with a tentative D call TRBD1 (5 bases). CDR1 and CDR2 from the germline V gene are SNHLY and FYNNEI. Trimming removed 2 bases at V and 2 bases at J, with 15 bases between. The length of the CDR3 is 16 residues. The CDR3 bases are TGTGCCAGCAGTGAATGGGGGGGATGGGAGAACTATGGCTACACCTTC. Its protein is CASSEWGGWENYGYTF.

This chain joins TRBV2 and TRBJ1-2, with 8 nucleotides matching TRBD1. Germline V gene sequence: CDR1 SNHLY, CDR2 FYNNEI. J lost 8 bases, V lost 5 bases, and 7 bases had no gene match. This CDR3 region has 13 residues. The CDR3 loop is CASSPEDRGGYTF. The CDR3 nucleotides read TGTGCCAGCAGTCCTGAAGACAGGGGCGGCTACACCTTC.

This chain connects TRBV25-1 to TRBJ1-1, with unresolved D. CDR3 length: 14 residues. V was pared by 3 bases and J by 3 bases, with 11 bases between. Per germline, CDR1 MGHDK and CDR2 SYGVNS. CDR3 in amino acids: CASSEPGIHTEAFF. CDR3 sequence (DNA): TGTGCCAGCAGTGAGCCCGGGATCCACACTGAAGCTTTCTTT.

The CDR3 loop is CASSDFSGWEAMDTEAFF. For the CDR3, the DNA is TGTGCCAGCAGTGACTTTTCGGGGTGGGAGGCAATGGACACTGAAGCTTTCTTT. The J gene is TRBJ1-1, the V gene TRBV25-1, with D unclear. Trimming took 3 bases from V and 3 from J, leaving 23 bases between them. The CDR3 consists of 18 residues. The V gene's germline CDR1 is MGHDK and CDR2 SYGVNS.

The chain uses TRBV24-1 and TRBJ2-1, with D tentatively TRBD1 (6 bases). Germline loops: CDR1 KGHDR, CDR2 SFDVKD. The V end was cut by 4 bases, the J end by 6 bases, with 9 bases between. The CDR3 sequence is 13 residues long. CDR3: CATSELDSNEQFF. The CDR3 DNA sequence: TGTGCCACCAGTGAACTGGACAGCAATGAGCAGTTCTTC.

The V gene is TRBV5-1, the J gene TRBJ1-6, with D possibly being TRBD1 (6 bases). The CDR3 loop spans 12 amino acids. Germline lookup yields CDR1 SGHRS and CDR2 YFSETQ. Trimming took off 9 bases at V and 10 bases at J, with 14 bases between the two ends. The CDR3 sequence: CATRGGDSPLHF. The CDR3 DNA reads TGCGCCACCAGAGGGGGGGACTCACCCCTCCACTTT.

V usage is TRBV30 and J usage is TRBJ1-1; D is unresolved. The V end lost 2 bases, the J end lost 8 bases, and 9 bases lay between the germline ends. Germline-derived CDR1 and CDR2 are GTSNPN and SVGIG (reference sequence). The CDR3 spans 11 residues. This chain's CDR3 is CAWSRAIEAFF. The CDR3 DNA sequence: TGTGCCTGGAGTAGAGCGATAGAAGCTTTCTTT.

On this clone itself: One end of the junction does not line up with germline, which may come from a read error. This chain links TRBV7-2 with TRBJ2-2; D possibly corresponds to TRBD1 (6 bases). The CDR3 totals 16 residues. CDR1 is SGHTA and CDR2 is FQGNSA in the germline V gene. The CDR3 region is CASSSLTGHNNGELFF. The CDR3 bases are TGTGCCAGCAGCTCTCTTACAGGGCATAACAACGGGGAGCTGTTTTTT. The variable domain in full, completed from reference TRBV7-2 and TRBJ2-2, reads GAGVSQSPSNKVTEKGKDVELRCDPISGHTALYWYRQSLGQGLEFLIYFQGNSAPDKSGLPSDRFSAERTGGSVSTLTIQRTQQEDSAVYLCASSSLTGHNNGELFFGEGSRLTVL.

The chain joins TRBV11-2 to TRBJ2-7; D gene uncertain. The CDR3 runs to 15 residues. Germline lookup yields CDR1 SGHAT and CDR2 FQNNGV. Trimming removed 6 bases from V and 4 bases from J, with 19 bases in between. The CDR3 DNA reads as TGTGCCAGCAGTCCAACGAGATATACAGTTTACGAGCAGTACTTC. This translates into CASSPTRYTVYEQYF.

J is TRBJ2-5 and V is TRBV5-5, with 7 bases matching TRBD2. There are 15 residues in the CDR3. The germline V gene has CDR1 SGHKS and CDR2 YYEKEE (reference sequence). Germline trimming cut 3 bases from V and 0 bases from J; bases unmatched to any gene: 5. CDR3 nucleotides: TGTGCCAGCAGCTCCCCCGGGGGGTACCAAGAGACCCAGTACTTC. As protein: CASSSPGGYQETQYF.

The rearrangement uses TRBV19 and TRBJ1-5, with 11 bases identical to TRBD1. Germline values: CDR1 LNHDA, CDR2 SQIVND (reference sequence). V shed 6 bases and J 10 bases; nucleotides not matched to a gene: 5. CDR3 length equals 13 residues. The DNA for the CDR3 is TGTGCCAGTAGATTCGGACAGGGGGCCCCCCAGCATTTT. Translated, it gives CASRFGQGAPQHF.

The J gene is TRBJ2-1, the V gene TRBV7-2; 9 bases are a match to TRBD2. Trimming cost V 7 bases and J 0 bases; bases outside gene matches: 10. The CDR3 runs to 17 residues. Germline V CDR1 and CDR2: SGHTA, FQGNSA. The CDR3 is CASTPTLAGSSYNEQFF. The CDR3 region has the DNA TGTGCCAGCACCCCCACCCTAGCGGGGAGCTCCTACAATGAGCAGTTCTTC.

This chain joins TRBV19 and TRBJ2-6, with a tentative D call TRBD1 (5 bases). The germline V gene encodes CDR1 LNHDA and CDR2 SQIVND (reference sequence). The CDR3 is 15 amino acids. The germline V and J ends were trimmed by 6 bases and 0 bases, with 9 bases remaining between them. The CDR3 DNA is TGTGCCAGTAGCAGGGAAAGCTCTGGGGCCAACGTCCTGACTTTC. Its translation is CASSRESSGANVLTF.

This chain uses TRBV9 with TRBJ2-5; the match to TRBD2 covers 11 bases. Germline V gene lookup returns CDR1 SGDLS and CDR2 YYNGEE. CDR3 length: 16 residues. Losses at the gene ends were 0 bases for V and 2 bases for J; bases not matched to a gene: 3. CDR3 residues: CASSVAGTSGQETQYF. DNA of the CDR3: TGTGCCAGCAGCGTAGCGGGGACTAGCGGACAAGAGACCCAGTACTTC.

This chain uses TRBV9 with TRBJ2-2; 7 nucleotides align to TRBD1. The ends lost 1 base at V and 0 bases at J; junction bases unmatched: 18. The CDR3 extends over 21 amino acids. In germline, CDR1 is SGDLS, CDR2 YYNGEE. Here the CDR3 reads CASSVRGTRALTGSNTGELFF. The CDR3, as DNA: TGTGCCAGCAGCGTAAGGGGGACAAGGGCACTGACAGGGTCGAACACCGGGGAGCTGTTTTTT.

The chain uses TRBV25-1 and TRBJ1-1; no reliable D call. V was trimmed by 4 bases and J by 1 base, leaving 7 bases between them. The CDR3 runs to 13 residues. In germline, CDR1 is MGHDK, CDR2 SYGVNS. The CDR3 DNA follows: TGTGCCAGCAGTGCCGCGGGGAACACTGAAGCTTTCTTT. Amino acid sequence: CASSAAGNTEAFF.

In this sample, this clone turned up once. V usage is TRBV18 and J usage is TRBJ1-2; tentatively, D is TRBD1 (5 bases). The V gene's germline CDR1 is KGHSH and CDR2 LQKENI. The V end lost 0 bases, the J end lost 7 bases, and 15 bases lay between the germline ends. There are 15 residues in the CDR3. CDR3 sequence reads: CASSPPGGAYGGYTF. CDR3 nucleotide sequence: TGTGCCAGCTCACCACCGGGAGGGGCGTATGGTGGCTACACCTTC.

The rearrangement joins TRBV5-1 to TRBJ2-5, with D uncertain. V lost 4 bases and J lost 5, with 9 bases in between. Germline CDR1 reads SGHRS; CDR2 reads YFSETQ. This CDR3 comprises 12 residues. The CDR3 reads CASSREMETQYF. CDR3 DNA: TGCGCCAGCAGCCGCGAAATGGAGACCCAGTACTTC.

CDR3 residues: CASSFLGTGGYGYTF. CDR3 DNA sequence: TGTGCCAGCAGTTTCTTGGGGACAGGCGGGTATGGCTACACCTTC. J is TRBJ1-2 and V is TRBV27, with 8 bases fitting TRBD1. CDR1 MNHEY and CDR2 SMNVEV come from the germline V gene (reference sequence). CDR3 length: 15 residues. J lost 5 bases, V lost 3 bases, and 8 bases had no gene match.

CDR3: CASSFGKAGEQYF. DNA of the CDR3: TGTGCCAGCAGCTTCGGAAAAGCGGGCGAGCAGTACTTC. This sequence joins TRBV7-8 and TRBJ2-7; maybe TRBD2 (6 bases). The V and J ends lost 3 bases and 6 bases respectively, with 12 bases between them. CDR3 size: 13 residues. Looked up from germline, CDR1 is SGHVS and CDR2 is FQNEAQ.

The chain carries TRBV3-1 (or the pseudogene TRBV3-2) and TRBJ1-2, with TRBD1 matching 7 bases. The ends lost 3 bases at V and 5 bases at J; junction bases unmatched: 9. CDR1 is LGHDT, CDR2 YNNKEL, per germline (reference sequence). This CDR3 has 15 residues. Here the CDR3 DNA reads TGTGCCAGCAGCCACGAGGACAGGACCCTATATGGCTACACCTTC. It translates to CASSHEDRTLYGYTF.

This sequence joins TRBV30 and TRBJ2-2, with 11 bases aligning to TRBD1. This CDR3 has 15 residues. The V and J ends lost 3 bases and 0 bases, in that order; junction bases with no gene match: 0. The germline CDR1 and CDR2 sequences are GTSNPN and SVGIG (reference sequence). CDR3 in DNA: TGTGCCTGGAGGGGACAGGGGGCGAACACCGGGGAGCTGTTTTTT. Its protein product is CAWRGQGANTGELFF.

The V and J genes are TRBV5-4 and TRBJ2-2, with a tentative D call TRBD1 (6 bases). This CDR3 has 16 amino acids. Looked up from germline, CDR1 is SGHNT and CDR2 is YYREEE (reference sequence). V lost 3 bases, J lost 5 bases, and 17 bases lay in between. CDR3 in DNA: TGTGCCAGCAGCTACTTTCGAGGGGGTCTAACCGGGGAGCTGTTTTTT. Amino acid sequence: CASSYFRGGLTGELFF.

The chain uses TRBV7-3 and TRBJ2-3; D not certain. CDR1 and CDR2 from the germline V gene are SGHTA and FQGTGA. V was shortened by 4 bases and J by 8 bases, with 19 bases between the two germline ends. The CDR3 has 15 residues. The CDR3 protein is CASSSGPSGESTQYF. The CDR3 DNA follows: TGTGCCAGCAGCTCAGGACCCTCTGGGGAAAGTACGCAGTATTTT.

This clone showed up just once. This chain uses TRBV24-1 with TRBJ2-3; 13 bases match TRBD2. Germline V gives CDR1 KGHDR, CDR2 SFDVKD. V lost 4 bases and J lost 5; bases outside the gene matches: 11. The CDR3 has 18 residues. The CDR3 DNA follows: TGTGCCACCAGTGACCCGGCCGGACTAGCGGGAGTTATAGATACGCAGTATTTT. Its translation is CATSDPAGLAGVIDTQYF.

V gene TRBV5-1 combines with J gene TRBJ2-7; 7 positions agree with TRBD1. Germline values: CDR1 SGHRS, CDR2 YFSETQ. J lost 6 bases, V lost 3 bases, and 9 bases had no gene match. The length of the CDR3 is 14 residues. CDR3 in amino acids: CASSSVKQGFEQYF. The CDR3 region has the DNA TGCGCCAGCAGCTCGGTGAAACAGGGGTTCGAGCAGTACTTC.

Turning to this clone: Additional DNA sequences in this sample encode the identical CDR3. The DNA for the CDR3 is TGTGCCAGCAGCCCGTCGGGCACTCAAGAGACCCAGTACTTC. Translated: CASSPSGTQETQYF. The chain employs TRBV7-2 and TRBJ2-5; D gene uncertain. V was trimmed by 5 bases and J by 2 bases, leaving 12 bases between them. Germline V gene data show CDR1 as SGHTA and CDR2 as FQGNSA. The CDR3 is 14 amino acids.

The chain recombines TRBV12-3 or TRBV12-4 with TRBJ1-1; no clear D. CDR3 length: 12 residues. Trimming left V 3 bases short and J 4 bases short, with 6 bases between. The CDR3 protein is CASSFMRTEAFF. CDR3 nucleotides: TGTGCCAGCAGTTTTATGCGCACTGAAGCTTTCTTT.

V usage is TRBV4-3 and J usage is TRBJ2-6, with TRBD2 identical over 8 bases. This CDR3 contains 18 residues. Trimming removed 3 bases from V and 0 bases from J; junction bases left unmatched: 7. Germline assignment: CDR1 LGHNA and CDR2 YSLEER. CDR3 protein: CASSHPLAENSGANVLTF. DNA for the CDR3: TGCGCCAGCAGCCACCCACTAGCGGAGAACTCTGGGGCCAACGTCCTGACTTTC.